The 22 T cell receptor beta chains reported below all come from one sample, sequenced in a study of OX40 agonist ivuxolimab in advanced cancers. Sequenced by immunoSEQ multiplex PCR; TCRdb stores in-frame clones only, minus some. The sample carries 60,000 to 75,000 clones, around 93% recorded once. Sequenced here: CD4+ or CD8+ T cells sorted from blood, sampled in a trial of the OX40 agonist ivuxolimab. These receptors all stem from an adult with an advanced solid tumor such as melanoma, head and neck, liver or kidney cancer.

This rearrangement joins TRBV27 to TRBJ2-1; 9 bases fit TRBD2. The ends lost 9 bases at V and 6 bases at J; junction bases unmatched: 9. This CDR3 contains 14 residues. Per the germline V gene, CDR1 is MNHEY and CDR2 is SMNVEV (reference sequence). DNA of the CDR3: TGTGCCAGTCTTCCCCTAGCGGGACTCAATGAGCAGTTCTTC. The encoded protein is CASLPLAGLNEQFF.

The chain has TRBV19 and TRBJ2-1; TRBD2 might be the D (6 bases). V gave up 3 bases and J gave up 1 base, with 16 bases separating them. The CDR3 loop spans 17 amino acids. CDR1 and CDR2 (germline): LNHDA, SQIVND (reference sequence). DNA for the CDR3: TGTGCCAGTAGTATCTCCCCATGGAGGGGTTCCTACAATGAGCAGTTCTTC. The encoded protein is CASSISPWRGSYNEQFF.

J is TRBJ2-3 and V is TRBV4-1, with a weak D call TRBD2 (6 bases). The V gene lost 2 bases and the J gene lost 0 bases, with 12 bases spanning the gap. This CDR3 region has 16 residues. Germline V gives CDR1 MGHRA, CDR2 YSYEKL. The CDR3 region is CASSQKILASTDTQYF. Here the CDR3 DNA reads TGCGCCAGCAGCCAAAAAATCCTAGCGAGCACAGATACGCAGTATTTT.

The chain carries TRBV7-9 and TRBJ2-3; TRBD2 matches 10 bases. V trimming: 5 bases; J trimming: 3 bases; junction bases outside the gene matches: 5. The CDR3 consists of 15 residues. Germline CDR1 reads SEHNR; CDR2 reads FQNEAQ (reference sequence). The CDR3 DNA reads TGTGCCAGCAGCATTTTTAGCGGGAGGACAGATACGCAGTATTTT. Translated: CASSIFSGRTDTQYF.

This chain connects TRBV27 to TRBJ2-1, with TRBD1 as a possible D gene (6 bases). The CDR3 loop spans 15 amino acids. Trimming removed 0 bases from V and 4 bases from J, with 10 bases in between. Germline-derived CDR1 and CDR2 are MNHEY and SMNVEV (reference sequence). As DNA, the CDR3 is TGTGCCAGCAGTTTATCGGCAGGGGAGTACAATGAGCAGTTCTTC. The encoded protein is CASSLSAGEYNEQFF.

The rearrangement joins TRBV13 to TRBJ2-2, with D hard to call. Trimming pared 7 bases from V and 6 bases from J, leaving 21 bases between. CDR3 length: 16 residues. Germline CDR1 and CDR2: PRHDT and FYEKMQ (reference sequence). The CDR3 sequence is CASNTHLRKMAGELFF. CDR3 coding DNA: TGTGCCAGCAACACCCACCTGCGGAAGATGGCCGGGGAGCTGTTTTTT.

The chain has TRBV6-6 and TRBJ2-3; no reliable D call. The V gene's germline CDR1 is MNHNY and CDR2 SVGAGI (reference sequence). The V and J ends lost 6 bases and 4 bases respectively, with 8 bases between them. The CDR3 spans 12 residues. CDR3 amino acids: CASRRYADTQYF. The DNA of the CDR3 is TGTGCCAGCAGGAGGTATGCAGATACGCAGTATTTT.

The chain carries TRBV7-3 and TRBJ2-1; the match to TRBD2 covers 10 bases. V shed 5 bases and J 4 bases; nucleotides not matched to a gene: 5. The CDR3 consists of 15 residues. Germline V gene data show CDR1 as SGHTA and CDR2 as FQGTGA. The CDR3 is CASSPGLAAYNEQFF. In DNA, the CDR3 is TGTGCCAGCAGCCCCGGACTAGCGGCATACAATGAGCAGTTCTTC.

The chain joins TRBV7-9 to TRBJ2-7; 11 nucleotides align to TRBD1. The CDR3 is made up of 16 amino acids. J gave up 5 bases and V 5 bases, and 11 bases lay outside the gene matches. Germline lookup yields CDR1 SEHNR and CDR2 FQNEAQ (reference sequence). The CDR3 DNA follows: TGTGCCAGCAGCCTCTTGCCGGGACAGGGGGTCGACGAGCAGTACTTC. Residues: CASSLLPGQGVDEQYF.

This clone occurred once. V is TRBV7-9 and J is TRBJ2-3; D possibly corresponds to TRBD2 (5 bases). Germline V gene data show CDR1 as SEHNR and CDR2 as FQNEAQ (reference sequence). The length of the CDR3 is 15 residues. V was shortened by 11 bases and J by 1 base, with 19 bases between the two germline ends. CDR3 protein: CAWTGVGVRTDTQYF. The CDR3 DNA reads as TGTGCCTGGACTGGGGTGGGAGTCCGCACAGATACGCAGTATTTT. The complete variable domain, with remaining parts taken from reference TRBV7-9 and TRBJ2-3, reads DTGVSQNPRHKITKRGQNVTFRCDPISEHNRLYWYRQTLGQGPEFLTYFQNEAQLEKSRLLSDRFSAERPKGSFSTLEIQRTEQGDSAMYLCAWTGVGVRTDTQYFGPGTRLTVL.

This clone occurred once. V gene TRBV7-8 combines with J gene TRBJ2-3, with TRBD2 matching over 7 bases. The J segment lost 6 bases and the V segment lost 2 bases, leaving 8 bases of the junction unmatched. The CDR3 covers 15 residues. Germline V gene sequence: CDR1 SGHVS, CDR2 FQNEAQ. CDR3: CASSLHREGWDTQYF. For the CDR3, the DNA is TGTGCCAGCAGCTTACATAGGGAGGGTTGGGATACGCAGTATTTT.

The chain couples TRBV27 to TRBJ2-7; 7 nucleotides match TRBD1. In germline, CDR1 is MNHEY, CDR2 SMNVEV (reference sequence). The length of the CDR3 is 14 residues. V gave up 2 bases and J gave up 6 bases; unmatched junction bases: 7. The CDR3 reads CASSLGDSLREQYF. The CDR3 DNA sequence: TGTGCCAGCAGTTTAGGGGACAGCTTACGCGAGCAGTACTTC.

The rearrangement joins TRBV20-1 to TRBJ2-1; no reliable D call. CDR3 length: 11 amino acids. The V end was cut by 6 bases, the J end by 5 bases, with 8 bases between. CDR1 and CDR2 from the germline V gene are DFQATT and SNEGSKA (reference sequence). The CDR3: CSAGLDNEQFF. The CDR3 nucleotides read TGCAGTGCAGGCCTTGACAATGAGCAGTTCTTC.

This clone appeared a few times. The chain uses TRBV7-2 and TRBJ1-5, with 7 bases that match TRBD1. The CDR3 loop spans 15 amino acids. The V gene's germline CDR1 is SGHTA and CDR2 FQGNSA. J lost 0 bases, V lost 7 bases, and 6 bases had no gene match. The CDR3 bases are TGTGCCAGCACCTCAACAGGGGCTAGCAATCAGCCCCAGCATTTT. This gives the protein CASTSTGASNQPQHF.

V and J are TRBV7-6 and TRBJ1-3; no definite D call. CDR3 length: 17 amino acids. Germline lookup yields CDR1 SGHVS and CDR2 FNYEAQ. The V end was cut by 1 base, the J end by 0 bases, with 13 bases between. In DNA, the CDR3 is TGTGCCAGCAGCTTAGTCCGTTTTTCGAGCTCTGGAAACACCATATATTTT. Amino acid sequence: CASSLVRFSSSGNTIYF.

V usage is TRBV6-8 and J usage is TRBJ2-3; 13 bases are a match to TRBD2. The V gene end was trimmed by 5 bases and the J gene end by 5 bases; junction bases not matched to a gene: 10. This CDR3 contains 17 residues. Germline V gene data show CDR1 as MNHGY and CDR2 as SAAAGT. The CDR3 spells CASSGLTSGRWLDTQYF. DNA of the CDR3: TGTGCCAGCAGTGGCCTGACTAGCGGGAGGTGGTTAGATACGCAGTATTTT.

This clone was recorded only once. The V and J genes are TRBV9 and TRBJ2-3; 10 bases are a match to TRBD2. The trim removed 0 bases at V and 4 bases at J, leaving 8 bases unmatched. CDR1 and CDR2 (germline): SGDLS, YYNGEE. The length of the CDR3 is 17 residues. CDR3 sequence: CASSVAPSGRTADTQYF. Here the CDR3 DNA reads TGTGCCAGCAGCGTAGCCCCTAGCGGGAGAACGGCAGATACGCAGTATTTT. The full variable domain, its missing parts supplied by reference TRBV9 and TRBJ2-3, is DSGVTQTPKHLITATGQRVTLRCSPRSGDLSVYWYQQSLDQGLQFLIQYYNGEERAKGNILERFSAQQFPDLHSELNLSSLELGDSALYFCASSVAPSGRTADTQYFGPGTRLTVL.

The CDR3 sequence: CASTASSYNEQFF. Written as DNA, the CDR3 is TGTGCCAGCACCGCCAGCTCCTACAATGAGCAGTTCTTC. The chain carries TRBV6-5 and TRBJ2-1; the D is unclear. The V gene lost 7 bases and the J gene lost 0 bases, with 7 bases spanning the gap. In germline, CDR1 is MNHEY, CDR2 SVGAGI. There are 13 residues in the CDR3.

Remarks on this clone: The germline gene is not matched at one end of the junction; a read error may be the cause. The chain employs TRBV7-7 and TRBJ2-1; 13 nucleotides match TRBD2. From germline, CDR1 is SSHAT and CDR2 FNYEAQ (reference sequence). The CDR3 has 15 residues. CDR3 coding DNA: TGTGCTAGCAGCCCACTAGCGGGAGGGCCCCATGAGCAGTTCTTC. It encodes CASSPLAGGPHEQFF.

The chain combines TRBV9 with TRBJ2-7; D is ambiguous. Trimming cost V 4 bases and J 6 bases, with 20 bases left between them. CDR3 length equals 15 residues. The V gene's germline CDR1 is SGDLS and CDR2 YYNGEE. The CDR3 here is CASSQGSYQSSEQYF. DNA for the CDR3: TGTGCCAGCAGCCAAGGCAGCTATCAATCATCCGAGCAGTACTTC.

The chain has TRBV27 and TRBJ1-6; 8 positions agree with TRBD1. Germline V gene lookup returns CDR1 MNHEY and CDR2 SMNVEV (reference sequence). The CDR3 consists of 14 residues. V gave up 2 bases and J gave up 7 bases; unmatched junction bases: 1. In DNA, the CDR3 is TGTGCCAGCAGTTTAGGACAGGGAAATTCACCCCTCCACTTT. The encoded protein is CASSLGQGNSPLHF.

The chain uses TRBV2 and TRBJ2-5; D perhaps matches TRBD2 (6 bases). CDR3 size: 16 residues. Germline values: CDR1 SNHLY, CDR2 FYNNEI. Between the trimmed V and J ends, which lost 3 bases and 1 base, there was a span of 15 bases. The CDR3 region has the DNA TGTGCCAGCAGTGACAGGGAGGAGGCCCTCCAAGAGACCCAGTACTTC. Its translation is CASSDREEALQETQYF.